This T cell receptor (beta chain) was documented in a study of T cells after yellow fever vaccination. For the study at large: Each low-cell-number fraction was prepared by means of SMART-Seq v4 Ultra Low Input. Points from the study as a whole: Contaminants from the bulk population, in the form of abundant clonotypes, could be found in FACS-sorted repertoires.

A process of 5'RACE template switching, which added a universal primer site and UMIs, was used to make TCR cDNA. TCRdb fed the 5' RACE reads into MiXCR, producing one record per CDR3 protein. Of 150,000 or so distinct CDR3 sequences in the sample, approximately 6.6% were seen once. There are 12 residues in the CDR3. Germline V CDR1 and CDR2: SGHVS, FQNEAQ. Trimming removed 7 bases at V and 1 base at J, with 6 bases between. This clonotype was seen ten or more times. The antigen is not known. This clonotype originated in a man younger than 45 who received the YFV17D yellow fever vaccine. The sample was CD4+ T cells sorted from PBMCs, taken 10 days after the yellow fever booster vaccination. The V gene is TRBV7-8, the J gene TRBJ2-3; D remains ambiguous. CDR3 sequence (DNA): TGTGCCAGCAAGCAGGGCACAGATACGCAGTATTTT. Protein: CASKQGTDTQYF.